The clone carrying this TCR beta chain was detected a few times. This specimen belongs to a study of blood T cell repertoires in COVID-19. Turning to the study itself: Material from acute and convalescent COVID-19 was sourced from the United States, Italy and Spain.

As processed by the authors: By means of reference gene primer amplification, nucleated cell counts were estimated. Some clones are missing from TCRdb's copy, which holds only in-frame ones; the method was immunoSEQ multiplex PCR. Clone size and the V and J calls come from that table; the DNA yielded D and trimming. The sample lists about 100,000 clones, about four fifths occurring once. Germline CDR1 reads SGHRS; CDR2 reads YFSETQ. This CDR3 region has 14 residues. The V gene end was trimmed by 7 bases and the J gene end by 5 bases; junction bases not matched to a gene: 4. The clonotype was recovered from a woman aged 80 or over with active or convalescent COVID-19. Input material: peripheral blood. This sequence joins TRBV5-1 and TRBJ2-1, with 12 positions matching TRBD2. The CDR3 spells CASHLAGGNNEQFF. The CDR3 bases are TGCGCCAGCCACCTAGCGGGAGGGAACAATGAGCAGTTCTTC.